This TCR beta chain was recovered during a study of shared T cell receptors in the human thymus. The method was immunoSEQ multiplex PCR; TCRdb's version includes in-frame clones alone and lacks a portion of them. The repertoire holds about 380,000 clones, with 95% as singletons. V shed 5 bases and J 5 bases; nucleotides not matched to a gene: 8. The CDR3 is 16 amino acids. Germline CDR1 reads PRHDT; CDR2 reads FYEKMQ (reference sequence). This chain uses TRBV13 with TRBJ2-3; TRBD2 aligns across 12 bases. Sample: thymocytes. The sequence derives from a human donor. The CDR3 sequence is CASSPITGLAGDTQYF. In DNA, the CDR3 is TGTGCCAGCAGCCCGATAACGGGACTAGCGGGAGATACGCAGTATTTT.